These 19 T cell receptor beta chains were sequenced from one sample in a study of cytomegalovirus exposure and HLA in healthy donors. PCR was performed using 60 Vbeta and 13 Jbeta primers. Clones were sequenced by immunoSEQ multiplex PCR, and TCRdb holds only the in-frame ones, with some missing. In the table there are under 300,000 clones, 70% to 90% of which are singletons. Sequencing was performed on PBMCs. The receptor source for this set is a woman aged 55-70 years in good health and CMV-seropositive.

The chain has TRBV6-5 and TRBJ1-1; D not resolved. CDR1 and CDR2 (germline): MNHEY, SVGAGI. The V gene lost 0 bases and the J gene lost 1 base, with 6 bases spanning the gap. The CDR3 consists of 14 residues. DNA for the CDR3: TGTGCCAGCAGTTACTCCGGTAAGAACACTGAAGCTTTCTTT. Translation gives CASSYSGKNTEAFF.

The rearrangement links TRBV10-2 to TRBJ1-2, with 7 bases aligning to TRBD1. Germline trimming cut 7 bases from V and 5 bases from J; bases unmatched to any gene: 16. This CDR3 region has 16 residues. Germline values: CDR1 WSHSY, CDR2 SAAADI. For the CDR3, the DNA is TGCGCCAGCACTTCCACTCGGGGACAGAGAGTGTATGGCTACACCTTC. It yields the protein CASTSTRGQRVYGYTF.

This clone was seen only once. This chain joins TRBV7-9 and TRBJ1-4; D remains unclear. The CDR3 sequence is 16 residues long. Trimming shortened V by 5 bases and J by 3 bases, and 16 bases separated the two germline ends. CDR1 and CDR2 from the germline V gene are SEHNR and FQNEAQ (reference sequence). The CDR3 bases are TGTGCCAGCAGCGTAGGAGTGAGTGCACCTAATGAAAAACTGTTTTTT. Translated, it gives CASSVGVSAPNEKLFF.

This chain joins TRBV12-5 and TRBJ1-5; D remains ambiguous. The CDR3 contains 19 residues. Germline values: CDR1 LGHNT, CDR2 FRNRAP. The germline V and J ends were trimmed by 0 bases and 5 bases, with 23 bases remaining between them. The CDR3 spells CASGLVQGDVRWIDQPQHF. CDR3 sequence (DNA): TGTGCTAGTGGTTTGGTACAAGGTGATGTCAGGTGGATCGATCAGCCCCAGCATTTT.

J is TRBJ1-1 and V is TRBV5-6; weak D call: TRBD1 (6 bases). V was clipped by 0 bases and J by 1 base, with 19 bases between them. The germline gives CDR1 SGHDT, CDR2 YYEEEE. The CDR3 covers 18 residues. For the CDR3, the DNA is TGTGCCAGCAGCTTGGATCTTCTTCGGGTGGACAGGAACACTGAAGCTTTCTTT. Protein sequence: CASSLDLLRVDRNTEAFF. The variable domain in full, completed from reference TRBV5-6 and TRBJ1-1, reads DAGVTQSPTHLIKTRGQQVTLRCSPKSGHDTVSWYQQALGQGPQFIFQYYEEEERQRGNFPDRFSGHQFPNYSSELNVNALLLGDSALYLCASSLDLLRVDRNTEAFFGQGTRLTVV.

A remark on this clone: The same CDR3 also results from other DNA sequences found in this sample. J is TRBJ1-4 and V is TRBV7-9; the match to TRBD1 covers 9 bases. The CDR3 length is 14 residues. Unmatched junction bases numbered 3, after V lost 6 bases and J lost 4 bases. CDR1 SEHNR and CDR2 FQNEAQ come from the germline V gene (reference sequence). The CDR3 region is CASSSDRGNEKLFF. Here the CDR3 DNA reads TGTGCCAGCAGTTCGGACAGGGGTAATGAAAAACTGTTTTTT.

This clone was counted between two and nine times. The chain is built from TRBV6-5 and TRBJ1-1; unclear D gene. In germline, CDR1 is MNHEY, CDR2 SVGAGI. Trimming took off 10 bases at V and 1 base at J, with 10 bases between the two ends. The CDR3 runs to 12 residues. The DNA for the CDR3 is TGTGCCACCGCCCGGGGGAACACTGAAGCTTTCTTT. Translation: CATARGNTEAFF.

V is TRBV5-1 and J is TRBJ1-2; possibly TRBD1 for D (6 bases). Germline lookup yields CDR1 SGHRS and CDR2 YFSETQ. Trimming stripped 2 bases from V and 4 bases from J, with 9 bases between. The length of the CDR3 is 13 residues. CDR3 loop: CASSLQGTYGYTF. CDR3 nucleotide sequence: TGCGCCAGCAGCTTACAGGGCACCTATGGCTACACCTTC.

This rearrangement joins TRBV7-2 to TRBJ2-5, with a possible D match to TRBD2 (5 bases). Germline CDR1 reads SGHTA; CDR2 reads FQGNSA. V was pared by 0 bases and J by 5 bases, with 10 bases between. CDR3 length equals 14 residues. The CDR3 protein is CASSLAGVLETQYF. The CDR3 DNA reads as TGTGCCAGCAGCTTAGCCGGGGTTTTGGAGACCCAGTACTTC. Full variable domain (missing parts from reference TRBV7-2 and TRBJ2-5): GAGVSQSPSNKVTEKGKDVELRCDPISGHTALYWYRQSLGQGLEFLIYFQGNSAPDKSGLPSDRFSAERTGGSVSTLTIQRTQQEDSAVYLCASSLAGVLETQYFGPGTRLLVL.

The chain joins TRBV7-9 to TRBJ1-2; D is unclear. In germline, CDR1 is SEHNR, CDR2 FQNEAQ (reference sequence). With 1 base removed from V and 2 bases from J, the gap between germline ends came to 5 bases. This CDR3 is 13 amino acids long. This CDR3 is CASSLGQNYGYTF. In DNA, the CDR3 is TGTGCCAGCAGCTTAGGGCAAAACTATGGCTACACCTTC.

This clone was observed a few times. The chain uses TRBV7-3 and TRBJ1-3, with 7 bases that match TRBD1. The J segment lost 6 bases and the V segment lost 5 bases, leaving 10 bases of the junction unmatched. CDR1 is SGHTA, CDR2 FQGTGA, per germline. The CDR3 runs to 15 residues. This CDR3 is CASSVGQDRANTIYF. CDR3 DNA: TGTGCCAGCAGCGTCGGACAGGACCGCGCAAACACCATATATTTT.

V usage is TRBV5-1 and J usage is TRBJ2-7; 8 positions match TRBD1. V shed 3 bases, J shed 3 bases, and the junction held 8 bases outside the gene matches. The CDR3 spans 15 residues. Germline assignment: CDR1 SGHRS and CDR2 YFSETQ. The CDR3 loop reads CASSSSGRGLYEQYF. In DNA, the CDR3 is TGCGCCAGCAGCTCATCTGGCAGGGGGCTCTACGAGCAGTACTTC.

The rearrangement uses TRBV21-1 and TRBJ2-6; the table's D call of TRBD1 was not tested on the DNA. TRBV21-1 counts as a pseudogene. The length of the CDR3 is 16 residues. This CDR3 reads CASSKDRFSGANVLTF. The CDR3 coding sequence is TGTGCCAGCAGCAAGGACAGGTTCTCTGGGGCCAACGTCCTGACTTTC.

This clone was recorded a few times. The chain carries TRBV18 and TRBJ1-5; weak D call: TRBD1 (6 bases). In germline, CDR1 is KGHSH, CDR2 LQKENI. V lost 5 bases and J 7 bases, leaving 21 bases between the germline ends. CDR3 length equals 16 residues. This CDR3 is CASSSMAGTSGQPQHF. CDR3 nucleotide sequence: TGTGCCAGCTCATCGATGGCCGGGACAAGTGGCCAGCCCCAGCATTTT.

This clone was seen once. The chain is built from TRBV5-1 and TRBJ2-1; the match to TRBD1 covers 8 bases. The length of the CDR3 is 15 residues. Losses at the gene ends were 0 bases for V and 4 bases for J; bases not matched to a gene: 3. Germline V gene data show CDR1 as SGHRS and CDR2 as YFSETQ. The CDR3 protein is CASSLAQGAYNEQFF. The CDR3, as DNA: TGCGCCAGCAGCTTGGCCCAGGGGGCTTACAATGAGCAGTTCTTC.

The CDR3 DNA is TGCGCGAGGACAGATACGCAGTATTTT. Its protein is CARTDTQYF. V gene TRBV5-1 combines with J gene TRBJ2-3, with D hard to call. The V gene's germline CDR1 is SGHRS and CDR2 YFSETQ. This CDR3 region has 9 residues.

The J gene is TRBJ2-4, the V gene TRBV7-2, with TRBD2 as a possible D gene (6 bases). With 5 bases removed from V and 1 base from J, the gap between germline ends came to 12 bases. CDR1 and CDR2 from the germline V gene are SGHTA and FQGNSA. This CDR3 is 15 amino acids long. The chain's CDR3 is CASSRNGGAKNIQYF. CDR3 bases: TGTGCCAGCAGCCGGAACGGAGGGGCCAAAAACATTCAGTACTTC.

The sample holds one count of this clone. V usage is TRBV7-9 and J usage is TRBJ1-1; D is undetermined. This CDR3 is built from 11 residues. Looked up from germline, CDR1 is SEHNR and CDR2 is FQNEAQ (reference sequence). V was pared by 5 bases and J by 11 bases, with 12 bases between. CDR3 coding DNA: TGTGCCAGCAGCCTCAGTACGTCGGCTTTCTTT. As protein: CASSLSTSAFF.

V gene TRBV19 combines with J gene TRBJ2-5; 13 nucleotides align to TRBD2. The J call is doubtful: the DNA matches TRBJ2-7 better. This CDR3 contains 17 residues. Per the germline V gene, CDR1 is LNHDA and CDR2 is SQIVND (reference sequence). This CDR3 is CASSVTLGLAGALEQYF. The DNA of the CDR3 is TGTGCCAGTAGTGTCACCCTCGGACTAGCGGGAGCCCTCGAGCAGTACTTC.